This TCR beta chain was documented in a study of CD8+ T cells in alopecia areata. The study's findings and limits: In blood and scalp, many expanded lesional clones persisted during tofacitinib.

This clone was seen a handful of times. No antigen is known for it. Extraction of RNA preceded its reverse transcription into cDNA, which served as the sequencing template. Assay: immunoSEQ multiplex PCR; the TCRdb copy retains only in-frame clones and omits some. Of about 42,000 clones listed, roughly 65% are singletons. The treatment denotes: oral pan-JAK inhibitor, 5-10 mg twice daily. Researchers gathered lesional scalp punch biopsies and peripheral blood from patients with alopecia areata. Germline V gives CDR1 SQVTM, CDR2 ANQGSEA. J gave up 5 bases and V 7 bases, and 7 bases lay outside the gene matches. The CDR3 has 12 amino acids.

The origin of this receptor is a human donor with alopecia areata. Sequencing used CD8+ T cells sorted from blood, obtained at week 4, from a patient treated with tofacitinib. The rearrangement links TRBV29-1 to TRBJ2-5; the match to TRBD2 covers 7 bases. CDR3 loop: CSGRLAVETQYF. The CDR3 DNA reads TGCAGCGGTAGACTAGCCGTGGAGACCCAGTACTTC.